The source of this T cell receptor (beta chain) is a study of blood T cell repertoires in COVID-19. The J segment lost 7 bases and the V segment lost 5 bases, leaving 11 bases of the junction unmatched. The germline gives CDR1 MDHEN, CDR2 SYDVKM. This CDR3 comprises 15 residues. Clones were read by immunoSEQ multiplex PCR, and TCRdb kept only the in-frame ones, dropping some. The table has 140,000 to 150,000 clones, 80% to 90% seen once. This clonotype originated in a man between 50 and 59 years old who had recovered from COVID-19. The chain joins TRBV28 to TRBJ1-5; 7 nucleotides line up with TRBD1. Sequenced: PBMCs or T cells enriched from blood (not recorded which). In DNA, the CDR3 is TGTGCCAGCAGTGCCCGGGACAGATGGGGACAGCCCCAGCATTTT. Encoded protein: CASSARDRWGQPQHF.